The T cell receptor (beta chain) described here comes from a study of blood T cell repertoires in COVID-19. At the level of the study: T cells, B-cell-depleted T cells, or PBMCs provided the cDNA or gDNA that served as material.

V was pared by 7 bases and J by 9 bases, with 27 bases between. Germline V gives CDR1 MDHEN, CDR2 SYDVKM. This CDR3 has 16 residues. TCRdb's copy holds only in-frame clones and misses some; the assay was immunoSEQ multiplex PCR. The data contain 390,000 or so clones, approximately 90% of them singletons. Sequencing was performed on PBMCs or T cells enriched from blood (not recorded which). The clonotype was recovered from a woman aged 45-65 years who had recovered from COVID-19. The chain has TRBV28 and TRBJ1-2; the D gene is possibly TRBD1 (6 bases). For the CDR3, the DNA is TGTGCCAGCACAAGAGTTCCCCGGGGGGCGCATGCTAGCTACACCTTC. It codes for CASTRVPRGAHASYTF.